The 26 T cell receptor beta chains below were found in one sample sequenced in a study of vaccination and CD4 T cells after COVID-19. Their antigen targets remain unknown. Specified treatment: roughly ten-day PBMC culture with coronavirus spike peptide pools or control peptides (ViraFEST assay). An Oncomine TCR Beta short-read assay was used to sequence the DNA from cultured CD4+ T cells. TCRdb redid the calling of the PCR reads with MiXCR, one entry per CDR3 protein. The sample has about 15,000 distinct CDR3 sequences; about 57% are singletons. The sample taken for sequencing was CD4+ T cells from blood, cultured in vitro. The receptors originated from a human donor who had recovered from COVID-19.

This clonotype was seen a few times. The chain recombines TRBV5-8 with TRBJ1-2, with 7 bases matching TRBD1. Germline CDR1 is SGHTS and CDR2 is YDEGEE. The trim removed 10 bases at V and 4 bases at J, leaving 16 bases unmatched. The CDR3 is 15 residues long. The CDR3 protein is CAGGRTGAASYGYTF. CDR3 coding DNA: TGTGCCGGCGGCCGAACAGGGGCTGCGAGCTATGGCTACACCTTC.

This clonotype turned up a few times. The chain is built from TRBV20-1 and TRBJ1-1; 9 bases align to TRBD1. Trimming at V came to 3 bases and at J to 4 bases, leaving 6 bases not matched to a gene. Germline CDR1 reads DFQATT; CDR2 reads SNEGSKA (reference sequence). CDR3 length: 14 amino acids. The CDR3 nucleotides read TGCAGTGCTAGTCCCCGGGACAGGGCCACTGAAGCTTTCTTT. It yields the protein CSASPRDRATEAFF.

This chain uses TRBV3-1 with TRBJ2-7; TRBD2 agrees at 11 bases. The better agreement between TRBJ2-5 and the DNA end casts doubt on the J call. This CDR3 has 16 residues. The germline V gene has CDR1 LGHDT and CDR2 YNNKEL (reference sequence). The CDR3 nucleotides read TGTGCCAGCAGCCCGGGACTAGCGGAATCCCAAGAGACCCAGTACTTC. Translating it yields CASSPGLAESQETQYF.

This clonotype was recorded a few times. The gene calls are TRBV19 and TRBJ1-5; 7 positions match TRBD1. Germline lookup yields CDR1 LNHDA and CDR2 SQIVND (reference sequence). The CDR3 consists of 14 residues. V shed 7 bases, J shed 5 bases, and the junction held 8 bases outside the gene matches. CDR3 region: CASTPERGHQPQHF. CDR3 nucleotide sequence: TGTGCCAGTACCCCTGAGAGGGGGCATCAGCCCCAGCATTTT. Full variable domain (remainder filled in from reference TRBV19 and TRBJ1-5): DGGITQSPKYLFRKEGQNVTLSCEQNLNHDAMYWYRQDPGQGLRLIYYSQIVNDFQKGDIAEGYSVSREKKESFPLTVTSAQKNPTAFYLCASTPERGHQPQHFGDGTRLSIL.

V usage is TRBV20-1 and J usage is TRBJ2-1; maybe TRBD2 (7 bases). From germline, CDR1 is DFQATT and CDR2 SNEGSKA (reference sequence). This CDR3 spans 15 amino acids. The V gene lost 0 bases and the J gene lost 5 bases, with 14 bases spanning the gap. In DNA form, the CDR3 reads TGCAGTGCTAGAGATATCCGGGGGGCGGACAATGAGCAGTTCTTC. This codes for CSARDIRGADNEQFF.

In its sample, this clonotype was seen a few times. The DNA of the CDR3 is TGTGCCAGCAGCGGGGACAGGGGACGTCAAAACTATGGCTACACCTTC. It codes for CASSGDRGRQNYGYTF. The chain couples TRBV6-1 to TRBJ1-2; 10 bases line up with TRBD1. The CDR3 extends over 16 amino acids. Per the germline V gene, CDR1 is MNHNS and CDR2 is SASEGT. V lost 6 bases to trimming and J lost 2 bases; unmatched junction nucleotides: 9.

The chain recombines TRBV28 with TRBJ1-2; perhaps TRBD1 as D (5 bases). The CDR3 loop spans 17 amino acids. CDR1 and CDR2 (germline): MDHEN, SYDVKM. The V gene lost 6 bases and the J gene lost 7 bases, with 27 bases spanning the gap. CDR3 DNA sequence: TGTGCCAGCAGCTGGGTAGGGGCTCTCGGGGTTTACGGTGGCTACACCTTC. Protein sequence: CASSWVGALGVYGGYTF.

The chain has TRBV20-1 and TRBJ2-3; weak D call: TRBD1 (6 bases). Germline loops: CDR1 DFQATT, CDR2 SNEGSKA (reference sequence). Deletions cut 1 base from V and 2 bases from J, with 19 bases between. The CDR3 is 17 residues long. In DNA form, the CDR3 reads TGCAGTGCTAGAGGCTTACAGGGCCTACCCTCCACAGATACGCAGTATTTT. As protein: CSARGLQGLPSTDTQYF.

This clonotype was counted a few times. This sequence joins TRBV19 and TRBJ1-5; weak D call: TRBD1 (6 bases). The CDR3 contains 14 residues. The germline V gene has CDR1 LNHDA and CDR2 SQIVND (reference sequence). The germline V and J ends were trimmed by 2 bases and 7 bases, with 12 bases remaining between them. The CDR3 DNA follows: TGTGCCAGTAGTATACAGGGGATCGAACAGCCCCAGCATTTT. The encoded protein is CASSIQGIEQPQHF.

This clonotype was detected a few times. J is TRBJ1-1 and V is TRBV19; maybe TRBD1 (5 bases). V lost 3 bases, J lost 7 bases, and 15 bases lay in between. Germline V gene sequence: CDR1 LNHDA, CDR2 SQIVND (reference sequence). The CDR3 contains 14 residues. For the CDR3, the DNA is TGTGCCAGTAGTATTTTAGGGACGGGGAGTGAAGCTTTCTTT. Amino acids: CASSILGTGSEAFF.

J is TRBJ1-5 and V is TRBV6-1, with D perhaps TRBD1 (6 bases). V dropped 4 bases and J dropped 0 bases, with 16 bases sitting between them. Per the germline V gene, CDR1 is MNHNS and CDR2 is SASEGT. This CDR3 has 17 amino acids. DNA of the CDR3: TGTGCCAGCAGTGCGGGACACCTAGATTATAGCAATCAGCCCCAGCATTTT. Residues: CASSAGHLDYSNQPQHF.

This clonotype was seen only a few times. CDR3 DNA sequence: TGCAGTGCTAGAGGTCGGGACCCCACTTTAAATGGCTACACCTTC. Translated: CSARGRDPTLNGYTF. The rearrangement uses TRBV20-1 and TRBJ1-2, with a tentative D call TRBD1 (5 bases). Germline CDR1 reads DFQATT; CDR2 reads SNEGSKA (reference sequence). The CDR3 contains 15 residues. V was clipped by 1 base and J by 6 bases, with 18 bases between them.

The chain carries TRBV7-6 and TRBJ1-6; D remains unclear. The germline CDR1 and CDR2 sequences are SGHVS and FNYEAQ. Trimming stripped 0 bases from V and 7 bases from J, with 7 bases between. The CDR3 loop spans 14 amino acids. CDR3 in amino acids: CASSLAIQNSPLHF. Written as DNA, the CDR3 is TGTGCCAGCAGCTTAGCGATCCAGAATTCACCCCTCCACTTT. The whole variable domain, filled in from reference TRBV7-6 and TRBJ1-6, reads GAGVSQSPRYKVTKRGQDVALRCDPISGHVSLYWYRQALGQGPEFLTYFNYEAQQDKSGLPNDRFSAERPEGSISTLTIQRTEQRDSAMYRCASSLAIQNSPLHFGNGTRLTVT.

The rearrangement uses TRBV7-2 and TRBJ1-4; D is perhaps TRBD1 (6 bases). The V end was cut by 5 bases, the J end by 5 bases, with 15 bases between. Germline assignment: CDR1 SGHTA and CDR2 FQGNSA. There are 15 residues in the CDR3. The CDR3 DNA reads as TGTGCCAGCAGCCGGGATGGGGGGGCGAATGAAAAACTGTTTTTT. It is translated as CASSRDGGANEKLFF. Supplemented by reference TRBV7-2 and TRBJ1-4, the full variable domain reads GAGVSQSPSNKVTEKGKDVELRCDPISGHTALYWYRQSLGQGLEFLIYFQGNSAPDKSGLPSDRFSAERTGGSVSTLTIQRTQQEDSAVYLCASSRDGGANEKLFFGSGTQLSVL.

The chain uses TRBV21-1 and TRBJ1-2; the table assigns TRBD1, which was not confirmed against the DNA. TRBV21-1 is a pseudogene. The CDR3 runs to 15 residues. The CDR3 DNA follows: TGTGCCAGCAGCAAAGCGTCGAACAGGGGGGATGGCTACACCTTC. Translating gives CASSKASNRGDGYTF.

The J gene is TRBJ2-5, the V gene TRBV7-3; 9 bases map to TRBD1. V gave up 4 bases and J gave up 3 bases; unmatched junction bases: 6. Germline assignment: CDR1 SGHTA and CDR2 FQGTGA. This CDR3 has 15 residues. The CDR3 region is CASSSFRTGEETQYF. The CDR3 DNA is TGTGCCAGCAGCTCGTTCCGGACAGGGGAAGAGACCCAGTACTTC.

V is TRBV5-1 and J is TRBJ2-2; no firm D call. The CDR3 loop spans 13 amino acids. With 4 bases removed from V and 4 bases from J, the gap between germline ends came to 8 bases. Per the germline V gene, CDR1 is SGHRS and CDR2 is YFSETQ. CDR3 region: CASSPAVTGELFF. In DNA form, the CDR3 reads TGCGCCAGCAGCCCCGCGGTCACCGGGGAGCTGTTTTTT.

The chain couples TRBV11-2 to TRBJ2-2, with 7 bases fitting TRBD1. V was pared by 10 bases and J by 3 bases, with 8 bases of the junction left unmatched. There are 14 residues in the CDR3. Germline CDR1 is SGHAT and CDR2 is FQNNGV. CDR3 residues: CATHRGQHTGELFF. CDR3 nucleotides: TGTGCCACCCATCGGGGACAGCACACCGGGGAGCTGTTTTTT.

The chain employs TRBV7-8 and TRBJ2-2, with D unclear. Germline CDR1 is SGHVS and CDR2 is FQNEAQ. V lost 6 bases, J lost 0 bases, and 8 bases lay in between. CDR3 size: 14 residues. The CDR3 coding sequence is TGTGCCAGCAGGATTATGTCGAACACCGGGGAGCTGTTTTTT. Translating it yields CASRIMSNTGELFF.

J is TRBJ1-1 and V is TRBV19; no firm D call. V lost 4 bases, J lost 1 base, and 10 bases lay in between. Germline V gives CDR1 LNHDA, CDR2 SQIVND (reference sequence). CDR3 length: 14 residues. The CDR3 nucleotides read TGTGCCAGTAGTACCCGGCGGGAGAACACTGAAGCTTTCTTT. This gives the protein CASSTRRENTEAFF. Combining the CDR3 with reference TRBV19 and TRBJ1-1 gives the whole variable domain DGGITQSPKYLFRKEGQNVTLSCEQNLNHDAMYWYRQDPGQGLRLIYYSQIVNDFQKGDIAEGYSVSREKKESFPLTVTSAQKNPTAFYLCASSTRRENTEAFFGQGTRLTVV.

The chain combines TRBV12-3 or TRBV12-4 with TRBJ1-6; 8 bases agree with TRBD1. The J segment lost 8 bases and the V segment lost 2 bases, leaving 5 bases of the junction unmatched. There are 15 residues in the CDR3. CDR3 residues: CASSLHGQGDSPLHF. For the CDR3, the DNA is TGTGCCAGCAGTTTACATGGACAGGGAGATTCACCCCTCCACTTT.

The chain is built from TRBV12-3 or TRBV12-4 and TRBJ1-1; perhaps TRBD1 as D (5 bases). The germline V and J ends were trimmed by 2 bases and 5 bases, with 9 bases remaining between them. This CDR3 region has 13 residues. CDR3 loop: CASSLTRVTEAFF. The CDR3 nucleotides are TGTGCCAGCAGTTTAACCAGGGTGACTGAAGCTTTCTTT.

J is TRBJ1-3 and V is TRBV7-9; D is unclear. The germline V and J ends were trimmed by 3 bases and 4 bases, with 4 bases remaining between them. CDR1 is SEHNR, CDR2 FQNEAQ, per germline (reference sequence). The CDR3 consists of 12 residues. CDR3 amino acids: CASSLNGNTIYF. DNA of the CDR3: TGTGCCAGCAGCTTGAACGGAAACACCATATATTTT.

This clonotype came up once. The rearrangement uses TRBV20-1 and TRBJ1-2, with 8 bases identical to TRBD1. This CDR3 has 17 residues. Trimming cost V 3 bases and J 2 bases; bases outside gene matches: 14. Germline V gene sequence: CDR1 DFQATT, CDR2 SNEGSKA (reference sequence). The CDR3 region is CSARGTGATRGNYGYTF. For the CDR3, the DNA is TGCAGTGCTAGGGGGACAGGTGCGACCAGGGGCAACTATGGCTACACCTTC.

The chain is built from TRBV7-2 and TRBJ2-7, with D possibly TRBD1 on 6 matching bases. Deletions cut 2 bases from V and 6 bases from J, with 14 bases between. Germline V lookup: CDR1 SGHTA, CDR2 FQGNSA. The CDR3 spans 14 residues. Written as DNA, the CDR3 is TGTGCCAGCAGCTTATTGCCCCAGGGGCTCGAGCAGTACTTC. The encoded protein is CASSLLPQGLEQYF.

By its share, this clonotype is medium-sized. This chain joins TRBV6-5 and TRBJ1-2; perhaps TRBD1 as D (6 bases). The CDR3 has 13 residues. Germline loops: CDR1 MNHEY, CDR2 SVGAGI. Trimming took 2 bases from V and 2 from J, leaving 6 bases between them. CDR3: CASSYDRNYGYTF. The CDR3, as DNA: TGTGCCAGCAGTTACGACAGGAACTATGGCTACACCTTC.